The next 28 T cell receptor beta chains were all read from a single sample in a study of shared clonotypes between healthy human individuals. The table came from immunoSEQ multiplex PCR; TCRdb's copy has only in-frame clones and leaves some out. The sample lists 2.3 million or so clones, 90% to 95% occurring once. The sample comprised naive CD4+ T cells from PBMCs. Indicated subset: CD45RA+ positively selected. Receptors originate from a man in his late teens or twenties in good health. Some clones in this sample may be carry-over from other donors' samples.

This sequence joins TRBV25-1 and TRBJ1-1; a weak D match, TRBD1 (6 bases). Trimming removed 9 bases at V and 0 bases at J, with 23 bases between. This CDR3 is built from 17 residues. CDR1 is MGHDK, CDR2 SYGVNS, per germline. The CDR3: CASKGPRGILMNTEAFF. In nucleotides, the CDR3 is TGTGCCAGTAAGGGCCCCAGGGGAATACTAATGAACACTGAAGCTTTCTTT.

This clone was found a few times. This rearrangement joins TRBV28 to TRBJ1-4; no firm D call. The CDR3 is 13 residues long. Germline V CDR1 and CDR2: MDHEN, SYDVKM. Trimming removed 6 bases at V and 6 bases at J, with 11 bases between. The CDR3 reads CASSTHGDEKLFF. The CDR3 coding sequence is TGTGCCAGCAGCACTCACGGTGATGAAAAACTGTTTTTT.

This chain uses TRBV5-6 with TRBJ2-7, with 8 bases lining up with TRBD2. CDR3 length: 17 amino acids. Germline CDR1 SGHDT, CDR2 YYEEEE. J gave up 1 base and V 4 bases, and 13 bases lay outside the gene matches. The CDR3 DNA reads TGTGCCAGCAGCCCCCTGGCGGGGGGCGTTGGGTCCTACGAGCAGTACTTC. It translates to CASSPLAGGVGSYEQYF.

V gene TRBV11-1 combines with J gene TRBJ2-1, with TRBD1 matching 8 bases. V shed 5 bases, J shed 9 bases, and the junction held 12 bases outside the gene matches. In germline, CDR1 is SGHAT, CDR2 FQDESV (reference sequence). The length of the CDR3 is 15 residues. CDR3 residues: CASSPPTGVRVEQFF. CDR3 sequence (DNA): TGTGCCAGCAGCCCGCCGACAGGGGTAAGGGTTGAGCAGTTCTTC.

The CDR3 reads CASSSPNLAQETQYF. CDR3 in DNA: TGTGCCAGCAGCTCTCCGAACCTGGCCCAAGAGACCCAGTACTTC. V and J are TRBV11-2 and TRBJ2-5, with D uncertain. This CDR3 has 15 residues. In germline, CDR1 is SGHAT, CDR2 FQNNGV. V was trimmed by 4 bases and J by 1 base, leaving 13 bases between them.

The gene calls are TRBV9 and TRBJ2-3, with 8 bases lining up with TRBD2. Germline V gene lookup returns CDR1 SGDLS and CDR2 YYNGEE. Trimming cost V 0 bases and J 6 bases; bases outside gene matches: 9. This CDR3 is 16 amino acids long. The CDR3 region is CASSVAPSGWGDTQYF. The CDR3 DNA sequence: TGTGCCAGCAGCGTAGCCCCTAGCGGGTGGGGGGATACGCAGTATTTT. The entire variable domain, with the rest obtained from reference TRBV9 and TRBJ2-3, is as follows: DSGVTQTPKHLITATGQRVTLRCSPRSGDLSVYWYQQSLDQGLQFLIQYYNGEERAKGNILERFSAQQFPDLHSELNLSSLELGDSALYFCASSVAPSGWGDTQYFGPGTRLTVL.

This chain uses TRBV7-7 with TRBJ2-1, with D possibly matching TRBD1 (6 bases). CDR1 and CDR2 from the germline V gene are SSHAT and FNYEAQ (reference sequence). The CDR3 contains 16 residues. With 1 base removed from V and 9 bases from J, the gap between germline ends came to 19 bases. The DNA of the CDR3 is TGTGCCAGCAGCTTAGGGACAGCCACGATTGGCGGTGAGCAGTTCTTC. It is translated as CASSLGTATIGGEQFF.

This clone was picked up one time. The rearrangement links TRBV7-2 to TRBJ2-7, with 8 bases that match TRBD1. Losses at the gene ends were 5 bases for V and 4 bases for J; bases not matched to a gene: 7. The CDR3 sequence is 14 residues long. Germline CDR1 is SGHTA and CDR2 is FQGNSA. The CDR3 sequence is CASSRQGKIYEQYF. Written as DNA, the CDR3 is TGTGCCAGCAGCAGACAGGGGAAGATTTACGAGCAGTACTTC.

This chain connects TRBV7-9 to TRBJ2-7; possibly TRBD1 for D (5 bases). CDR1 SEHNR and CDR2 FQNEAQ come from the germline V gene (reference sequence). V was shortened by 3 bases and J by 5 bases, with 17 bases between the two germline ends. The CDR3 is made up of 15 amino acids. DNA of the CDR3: TGTGCCAGCAGCTTTATGGGGCAGGGTAAACACGAGCAGTACTTC. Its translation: CASSFMGQGKHEQYF.

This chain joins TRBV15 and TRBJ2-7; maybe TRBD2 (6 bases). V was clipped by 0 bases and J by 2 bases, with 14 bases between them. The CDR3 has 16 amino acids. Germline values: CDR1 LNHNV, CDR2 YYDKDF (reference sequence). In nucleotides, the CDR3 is TGTGCCACCAGCAGAGATCTTGGAGGGACCGCCTACGAGCAGTACTTC. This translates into CATSRDLGGTAYEQYF.

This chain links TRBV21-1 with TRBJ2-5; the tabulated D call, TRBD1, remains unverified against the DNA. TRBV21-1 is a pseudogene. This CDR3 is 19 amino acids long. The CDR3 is CASTQLGAGHLLLQETQYF. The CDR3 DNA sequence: TGTGCCAGCACCCAATTAGGGGCAGGACACCTCCTTTTACAAGAGACCCAGTACTTC.

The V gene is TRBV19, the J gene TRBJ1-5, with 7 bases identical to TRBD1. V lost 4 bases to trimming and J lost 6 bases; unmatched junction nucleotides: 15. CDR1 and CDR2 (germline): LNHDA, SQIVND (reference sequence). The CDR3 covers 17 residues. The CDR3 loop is CASSKGVTGSDVQPQHF. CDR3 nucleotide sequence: TGTGCCAGTAGTAAGGGGGTGACAGGGAGTGATGTTCAGCCCCAGCATTTT.

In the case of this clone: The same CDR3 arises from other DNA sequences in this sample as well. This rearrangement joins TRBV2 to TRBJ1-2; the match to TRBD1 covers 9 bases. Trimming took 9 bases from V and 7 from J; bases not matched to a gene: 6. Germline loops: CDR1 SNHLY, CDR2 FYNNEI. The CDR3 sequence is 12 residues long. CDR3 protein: CASRGQGLGYTF. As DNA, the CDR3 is TGTGCCAGTCGGGGACAGGGTCTTGGCTACACCTTC. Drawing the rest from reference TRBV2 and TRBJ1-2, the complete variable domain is EPEVTQTPSHQVTQMGQEVILRCVPISNHLYFYWYRQILGQKVEFLVSFYNNEISEKSEIFDDQFSVERPDGSNFTLKIRSTKLEDSAMYFCASRGQGLGYTFGSGTRLTVV.

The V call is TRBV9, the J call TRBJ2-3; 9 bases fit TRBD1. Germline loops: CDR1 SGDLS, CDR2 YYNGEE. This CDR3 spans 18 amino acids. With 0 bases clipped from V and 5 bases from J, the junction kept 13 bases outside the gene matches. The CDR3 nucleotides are TGTGCCAGCAGCGTAGTACAGGGGGCGATCGGGATATTAGATACGCAGTATTTT. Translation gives CASSVVQGAIGILDTQYF.

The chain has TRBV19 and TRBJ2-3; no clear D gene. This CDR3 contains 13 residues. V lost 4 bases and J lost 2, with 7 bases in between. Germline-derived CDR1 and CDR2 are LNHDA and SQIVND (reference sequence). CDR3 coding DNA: TGTGCCAGTAGTACCACCCCCACAGATACGCAGTATTTT. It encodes CASSTTPTDTQYF. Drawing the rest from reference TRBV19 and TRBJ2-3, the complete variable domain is DGGITQSPKYLFRKEGQNVTLSCEQNLNHDAMYWYRQDPGQGLRLIYYSQIVNDFQKGDIAEGYSVSREKKESFPLTVTSAQKNPTAFYLCASSTTPTDTQYFGPGTRLTVL.

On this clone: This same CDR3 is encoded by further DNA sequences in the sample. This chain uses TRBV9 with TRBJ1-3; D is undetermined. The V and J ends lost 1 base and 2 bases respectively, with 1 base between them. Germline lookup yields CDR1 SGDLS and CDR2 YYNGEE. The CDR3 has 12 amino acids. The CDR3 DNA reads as TGTGCCAGCAGCGTACCTGGAAACACCATATATTTT. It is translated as CASSVPGNTIYF.

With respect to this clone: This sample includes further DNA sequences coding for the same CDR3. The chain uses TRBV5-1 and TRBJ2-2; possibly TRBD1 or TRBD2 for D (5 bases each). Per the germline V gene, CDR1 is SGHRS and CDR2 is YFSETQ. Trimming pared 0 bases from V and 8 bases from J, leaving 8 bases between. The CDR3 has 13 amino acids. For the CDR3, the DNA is TGCGCCAGCAGCTTGGAGGGACGAGGGGAGCTGTTTTTT. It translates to CASSLEGRGELFF.

CDR3 sequence: CSVANSRMGEQYF. The CDR3 region has the DNA TGCAGCGTTGCCAACTCCCGGATGGGCGAGCAGTACTTC. This chain uses TRBV29-1 with TRBJ2-7; D ambiguous. Looked up from germline, CDR1 is SQVTM and CDR2 is ANQGSEA. V gave up 4 bases and J gave up 6 bases, with 16 bases separating them. This CDR3 comprises 13 residues.

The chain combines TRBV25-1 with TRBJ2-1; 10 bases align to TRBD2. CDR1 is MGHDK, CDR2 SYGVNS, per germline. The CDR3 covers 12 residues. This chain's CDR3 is CAEAGGPIEQFF. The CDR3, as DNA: TGTGCGGAAGCGGGAGGGCCTATTGAGCAGTTCTTC.

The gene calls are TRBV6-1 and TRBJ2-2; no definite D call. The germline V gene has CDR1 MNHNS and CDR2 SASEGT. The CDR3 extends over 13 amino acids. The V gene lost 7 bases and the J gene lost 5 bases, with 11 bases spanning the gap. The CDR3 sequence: CASTLDPTGELFF. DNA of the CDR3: TGTGCCAGCACCCTGGACCCAACCGGGGAGCTGTTTTTT.

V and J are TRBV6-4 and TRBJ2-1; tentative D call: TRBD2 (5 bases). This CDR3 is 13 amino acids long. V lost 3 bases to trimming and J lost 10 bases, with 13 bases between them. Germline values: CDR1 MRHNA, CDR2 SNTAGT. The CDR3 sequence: CASSEMRASEQFF. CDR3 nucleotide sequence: TGTGCCAGCAGTGAGATGAGGGCATCAGAGCAGTTCTTC.

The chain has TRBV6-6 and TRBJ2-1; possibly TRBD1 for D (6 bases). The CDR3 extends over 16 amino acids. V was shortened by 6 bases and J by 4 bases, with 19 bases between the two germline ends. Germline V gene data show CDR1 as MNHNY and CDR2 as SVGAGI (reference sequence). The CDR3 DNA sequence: TGTGCCAGCAGGACCAAACAGGGACCCTTTTACAATGAGCAGTTCTTC. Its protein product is CASRTKQGPFYNEQFF.

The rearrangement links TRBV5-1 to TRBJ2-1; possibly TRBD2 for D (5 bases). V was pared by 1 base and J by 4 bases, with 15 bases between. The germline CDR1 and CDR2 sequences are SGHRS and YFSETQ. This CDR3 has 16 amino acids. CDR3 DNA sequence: TGCGCCAGCAGCTTGTTCTTACGGGGAGCGTACAATGAGCAGTTCTTC. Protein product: CASSLFLRGAYNEQFF.

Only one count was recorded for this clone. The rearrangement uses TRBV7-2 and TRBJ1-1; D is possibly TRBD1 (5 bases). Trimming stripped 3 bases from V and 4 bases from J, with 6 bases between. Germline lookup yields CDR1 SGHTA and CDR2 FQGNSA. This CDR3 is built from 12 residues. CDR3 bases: TGTGCCAGCAGCTTCGACAGCACTGAAGCTTTCTTT. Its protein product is CASSFDSTEAFF.

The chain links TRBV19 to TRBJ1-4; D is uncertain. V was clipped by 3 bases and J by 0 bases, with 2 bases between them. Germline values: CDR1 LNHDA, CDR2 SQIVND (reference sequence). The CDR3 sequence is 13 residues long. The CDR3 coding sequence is TGTGCCAGTAGTATCGCAACTAATGAAAAACTGTTTTTT. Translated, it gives CASSIATNEKLFF.

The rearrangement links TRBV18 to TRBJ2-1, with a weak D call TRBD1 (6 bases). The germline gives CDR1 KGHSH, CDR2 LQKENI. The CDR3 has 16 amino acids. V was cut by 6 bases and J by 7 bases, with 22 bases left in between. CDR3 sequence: CASSAPGRGVINEQFF. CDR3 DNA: TGTGCCAGCTCGGCCCCGGGCAGGGGAGTGATTAATGAGCAGTTCTTC.

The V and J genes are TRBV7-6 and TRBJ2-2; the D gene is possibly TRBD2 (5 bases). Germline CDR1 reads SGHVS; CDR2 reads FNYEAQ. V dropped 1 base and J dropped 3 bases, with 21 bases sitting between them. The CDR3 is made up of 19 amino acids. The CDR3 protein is CASSLVVSSRSHDTGELFF. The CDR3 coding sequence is TGTGCCAGCAGCTTAGTGGTCTCTAGCAGGAGCCACGACACCGGGGAGCTGTTTTTT.

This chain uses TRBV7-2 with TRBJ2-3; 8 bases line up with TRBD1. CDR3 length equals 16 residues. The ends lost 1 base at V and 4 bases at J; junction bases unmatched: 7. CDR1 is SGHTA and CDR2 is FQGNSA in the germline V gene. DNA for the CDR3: TGTGCCAGCAGCTTAGTTGGGACAGGTGGCCCAGATACGCAGTATTTT. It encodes CASSLVGTGGPDTQYF. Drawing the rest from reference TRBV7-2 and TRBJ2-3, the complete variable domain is GAGVSQSPSNKVTEKGKDVELRCDPISGHTALYWYRQSLGQGLEFLIYFQGNSAPDKSGLPSDRFSAERTGGSVSTLTIQRTQQEDSAVYLCASSLVGTGGPDTQYFGPGTRLTVL.